These T cell receptor beta chains were read from a single sample in a study of blood T cells in healthy people across ages. TCRdb recomputed calls from the 5' RACE reads with MiXCR, one row per CDR3 protein. The sample consists of roughly 2 million distinct CDR3 sequences, roughly 50% of them appearing once. Material for sequencing was blood. Receptor source: a woman in her thirties or forties in good health. Each CDR3 is given with its conserved first and last residue. The D gene is left open where the match is weak.

CDR3aa: CSVLTGGAHYGYTF
j_gene: TRBJ1-2
d_gene: TRBD1
v_gene: TRBV29-1

CDR3aa: CASRKQGAIYNEQFF
j_gene: TRBJ2-1
d_gene: TRBD1
v_gene: TRBV11-2

CDR3aa: CASSQRSGAINEQFF
j_gene: TRBJ2-1
d_gene: TRBD2
v_gene: TRBV3-1

CDR3aa: CASSPQGLAGWEGSYNEQFF
j_gene: TRBJ2-1
d_gene: TRBD2
v_gene: TRBV7-2

CDR3aa: CASSPSTGPYEQYF
j_gene: TRBJ2-7
d_gene: TRBD1
v_gene: TRBV27

CDR3aa: CATSEHGTGVEETQYF
j_gene: .
d_gene: TRBD1
v_gene: TRBV24-1

CDR3aa: CASSIPYRLAEAFF
j_gene: TRBJ1-1
d_gene: .
v_gene: TRBV7-2

CDR3aa: CSAAGGRLEQFF
j_gene: TRBJ2-1
d_gene: TRBD2
v_gene: TRBV20-1

CDR3aa: CASSLTVGVIGELFF
j_gene: TRBJ2-2
d_gene: .
v_gene: TRBV7-2

CDR3aa: CASRKPAGGLETQYF
j_gene: TRBJ2-5
d_gene: TRBD1
v_gene: TRBV28

CDR3aa: CATSGTGTGNQPQHF
j_gene: TRBJ1-5
d_gene: .
v_gene: TRBV24-1

CDR3aa: CASSAYSGIQETQYF
j_gene: TRBJ2-5
d_gene: .
v_gene: TRBV7-2

CDR3aa: CASSASPGRSNSPLHF
j_gene: TRBJ1-6
d_gene: .
v_gene: TRBV4-1

CDR3aa: CATSDYGTQETQYF
j_gene: .
d_gene: .
v_gene: TRBV24-1